In its sample, the clone carrying this T cell receptor (beta chain) was seen once. The missing conserved phenylalanine or tryptophan at the end of this CDR3 makes a read error likely. The DNA is left out, because the CDR3 cannot be placed on it with certainty; the CDR3 is given as TCRdb lists it. Germline CDR1 and CDR2: LNHDA and SQIVND (reference sequence). The CDR3 numbers 8 amino acids, ends counted. The data are from a study of T cells in Graves' hyperthyroidism and ophthalmopathy. What was amplified from RNA transcripts were TCR beta CDR3 regions. A set of HTBI primers served as the primers for a first-round RT-PCR of the TCR CDR3. TCRdb passed the multiplex PCR reads through MiXCR, listing each CDR3 protein once. The sample contains approximately 500,000 distinct CDR3 sequences, 46% of which appear only once.

The chain links TRBV19 to TRBJ2-7; TRBD1 is the table's D call, not checked against the DNA. This receptor was obtained from a woman under 30 with Graves' hyperthyroidism. The specimen was peripheral blood or thyroid tissue (not recorded which). The CDR3 sequence: CASSPWDR.